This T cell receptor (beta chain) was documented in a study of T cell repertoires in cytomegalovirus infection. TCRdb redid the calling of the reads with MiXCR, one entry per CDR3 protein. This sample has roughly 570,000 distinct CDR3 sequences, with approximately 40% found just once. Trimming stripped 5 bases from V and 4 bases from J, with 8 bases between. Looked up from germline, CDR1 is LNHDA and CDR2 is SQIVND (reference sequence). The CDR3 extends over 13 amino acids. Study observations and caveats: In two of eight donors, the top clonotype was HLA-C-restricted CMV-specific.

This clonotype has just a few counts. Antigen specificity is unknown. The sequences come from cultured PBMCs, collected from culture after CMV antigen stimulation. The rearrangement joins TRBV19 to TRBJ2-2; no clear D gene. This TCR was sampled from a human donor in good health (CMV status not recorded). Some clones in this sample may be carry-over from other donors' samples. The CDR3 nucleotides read TGTGCCAGTAGTCGCGTAGGCACCGGGGAGCTGTTTTTT. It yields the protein CASSRVGTGELFF.